This T cell receptor (beta chain) appears in the sequencing data of a study of T cell repertoires in cytomegalovirus infection. The wider study: Evidence of both CMV infection and a matching HLA type came from public TCR beta signatures.

Study-wide points: There were HLA-C-restricted CMV-specific TCR beta clonotypes dominating the ex vivo response. Adding up the frequency of public TCR beta families identified people who carried CMV plus the relevant HLA.

This clonotype was detected a few times. Its antigen is unidentified. TCRdb re-derived calls from the reads in MiXCR, one entry per CDR3 protein. The sample holds fewer than 550,000 distinct CDR3 sequences, approximately 26% seen once. The germline gives CDR1 MNHNS, CDR2 SASEGT. V was pared by 7 bases and J by 4 bases, with 11 bases between. The CDR3 consists of 13 residues. This receptor was identified in a human donor in good health (CMV status not recorded). Some clones in this sample may be carry-over from other donors' samples. The specimen sequenced was PBMCs. The rearrangement links TRBV6-1 to TRBJ2-1; weak D call: TRBD1 (6 bases). CDR3 in DNA: TGTGCCAGCAATCGACAGGTATACAATGAGCAGTTCTTC. This sequence encodes CASNRQVYNEQFF.